These 28 T cell receptor beta chains were sequenced from one sample in a study of blood T cell repertoires in COVID-19. Profiled with immunoSEQ multiplex PCR; TCRdb holds only in-frame clones, not every one. Of about 280,000 clones detected, approximately 83% appear once; the ten largest clones hold roughly 2.1%. The sequencing input was peripheral blood. These receptors all come from a woman in her twenties or thirties who had recovered from COVID-19.

The CDR3 region has the DNA TGTGCCAGCAGTTTATTTCCAGGCAATTCACCCCTCCACTTT. Amino acids: CASSLFPGNSPLHF. The V call is TRBV27, the J call TRBJ1-6; D not certain. Per germline, CDR1 MNHEY and CDR2 SMNVEV (reference sequence). The CDR3 extends over 14 amino acids. Trimming removed 1 base at V and 7 bases at J, with 8 bases between.

This clone is a singleton in its sample. The gene calls are TRBV12-5 and TRBJ1-5; D unclear. The length of the CDR3 is 13 residues. Between the trimmed V and J ends, which lost 1 base and 7 bases, there was a span of 8 bases. From germline, CDR1 is LGHNT and CDR2 FRNRAP. The CDR3 protein is CASGLEDKQPQHF. DNA for the CDR3: TGTGCTAGTGGTTTGGAAGACAAACAGCCCCAGCATTTT.

The V and J genes are TRBV29-1 and TRBJ1-2; unclear D gene. Germline V gene lookup returns CDR1 SQVTM and CDR2 ANQGSEA. Trimming cost V 5 bases and J 3 bases, with 7 bases left between them. The CDR3 length is 11 residues. The CDR3 is CSVFQDYGYTF. The CDR3 DNA reads TGCAGCGTTTTCCAGGACTATGGCTACACCTTC.

J is TRBJ1-2 and V is TRBV19; no clear D gene. There are 15 residues in the CDR3. V lost 0 bases and J 7 bases, leaving 15 bases between the germline ends. The V gene's germline CDR1 is LNHDA and CDR2 SQIVND (reference sequence). CDR3 in DNA: TGTGCCAGTAGTATAGATCAGAGCGGTGGGAGTGGCTACACCTTC. It specifies CASSIDQSGGSGYTF.

This clone occurred once. The gene calls are TRBV6-6 and TRBJ1-6, with D maybe TRBD1 (5 bases). CDR3 size: 14 residues. Germline CDR1 MNHNY, CDR2 SVGAGI (reference sequence). V lost 3 bases to trimming and J lost 5 bases, with 8 bases between them. CDR3 bases: TGTGCCAGCAGTTATCGCAGGGATAATTCACCCCTCCACTTT. Residues: CASSYRRDNSPLHF.

J is TRBJ1-5 and V is TRBV7-2, with 7 bases identical to TRBD1. V shed 2 bases, J shed 5 bases, and the junction held 12 bases outside the gene matches. The CDR3 has 17 amino acids. CDR1 and CDR2 from the germline V gene are SGHTA and FQGNSA. The CDR3 DNA reads TGTGCCAGCAGCTTAAGTTCTCGTTCCAGGGGGGATCAGCCCCAGCATTTT. Amino acid sequence: CASSLSSRSRGDQPQHF.

This clone has ten or more counts. The rearrangement uses TRBV28 and TRBJ2-4, with 7 bases matching TRBD1. V was pared by 4 bases and J by 1 base, with 4 bases of the junction left unmatched. Germline V gives CDR1 MDHEN, CDR2 SYDVKM. This CDR3 is built from 15 residues. DNA of the CDR3: TGTGCCAGCAGTTCCATACAGGGGGCCAAAAACATTCAGTACTTC. It codes for CASSSIQGAKNIQYF.

The chain has TRBV30 and TRBJ1-5; possible D gene TRBD1, 5 bases. The germline V gene encodes CDR1 GTSNPN and CDR2 SVGIG (reference sequence). The CDR3 is 12 residues long. V lost 1 base to trimming and J lost 6 bases, with 7 bases between them. The CDR3 coding sequence is TGTGCCTGGAGTGATACAGGTCAGCCCCAGCATTTT. Translation gives CAWSDTGQPQHF.

This rearrangement joins TRBV13 to TRBJ2-4, with D maybe TRBD1 (6 bases). V was pared by 2 bases and J by 0 bases, with 14 bases between. This CDR3 has 17 residues. Per the germline V gene, CDR1 is PRHDT and CDR2 is FYEKMQ (reference sequence). The CDR3 DNA reads TGTGCCAGCAGCTTAAACTTAGGGACACTAGCCAAAAACATTCAGTACTTC. As protein: CASSLNLGTLAKNIQYF.

The rearrangement links TRBV5-1 to TRBJ1-6, with 7 positions matching TRBD1. CDR3 size: 15 residues. V lost 3 bases, J lost 5 bases, and 5 bases stayed unmatched. Germline CDR1 and CDR2: SGHRS and YFSETQ. CDR3 coding DNA: TGCGCCAGCAGCTCAGGACAGGTGGATAATTCACCCCTCCACTTT. Its translation: CASSSGQVDNSPLHF. Variable domain in full (rest from reference TRBV5-1 and TRBJ1-6): KAGVTQTPRYLIKTRGQQVTLSCSPISGHRSVSWYQQTPGQGLQFLFEYFSETQRNKGNFPGRFSGRQFSNSRSEMNVSTLELGDSALYLCASSSGQVDNSPLHFGNGTRLTVT.

J is TRBJ2-5 and V is TRBV7-2; TRBD2 is a possible D gene (6 bases). The CDR3 consists of 13 residues. The V and J ends lost 5 bases and 3 bases respectively, with 10 bases between them. Germline CDR1 and CDR2: SGHTA and FQGNSA. Here the CDR3 DNA reads TGTGCCAGCAGCCCGGGACTGGAAGAGACCCAGTACTTC. This encodes CASSPGLEETQYF. Filled out from reference TRBV7-2 and TRBJ2-5, the complete variable domain reads GAGVSQSPSNKVTEKGKDVELRCDPISGHTALYWYRQSLGQGLEFLIYFQGNSAPDKSGLPSDRFSAERTGGSVSTLTIQRTQQEDSAVYLCASSPGLEETQYFGPGTRLLVL.

This clone occurred once. The chain links TRBV5-4 to TRBJ1-2; maybe TRBD1 (5 bases). The length of the CDR3 is 15 residues. The germline gives CDR1 SGHNT, CDR2 YYREEE (reference sequence). The ends were cut back, 0 bases at V and 4 bases at J, with 13 bases in the middle. For the CDR3, the DNA is TGTGCCAGCAGCTTGGCCGGGGGGAAACGCTATGGCTACACCTTC. Protein product: CASSLAGGKRYGYTF.

The table lists this clone with a count of one. The chain joins TRBV30 to TRBJ1-2; TRBD1 matches 9 bases. V shed 4 bases, J shed 3 bases, and the junction held 18 bases outside the gene matches. Per germline, CDR1 GTSNPN and CDR2 SVGIG (reference sequence). This CDR3 contains 18 residues. CDR3 sequence: CAWTPEAWTGAYYYGYTF. The CDR3 coding sequence is TGTGCCTGGACTCCCGAAGCATGGACAGGGGCGTACTACTATGGCTACACCTTC.

This chain uses TRBV12-3 or TRBV12-4 with TRBJ2-2; D is unresolved. The V end was cut by 4 bases, the J end by 8 bases, with 8 bases between. The CDR3 totals 12 residues. The CDR3 nucleotides are TGTGCCAGCAGTTATTCCCTGGGGGAGCTGTTTTTT. Translating gives CASSYSLGELFF.

The V and J genes are TRBV7-2 and TRBJ2-7; tentatively, D is TRBD1 (7 bases). Looked up from germline, CDR1 is SGHTA and CDR2 is FQGNSA. The CDR3 totals 14 residues. With 5 bases removed from V and 0 bases from J, the gap between germline ends came to 11 bases. CDR3: CASSPRDSSYEQYF. The CDR3 coding sequence is TGTGCCAGCAGCCCGCGGGACAGCTCCTACGAGCAGTACTTC.

This chain links TRBV11-2 with TRBJ1-6; TRBD1 aligns across 7 bases. Germline CDR1 is SGHAT and CDR2 is FQNNGV. V dropped 5 bases and J dropped 10; count of bases not matched to a gene: 11. The CDR3 runs to 15 residues. CDR3 protein: CASSPTGAHRSPLHF. The DNA for the CDR3 is TGTGCCAGCAGCCCCACAGGGGCCCATAGGTCACCCCTCCACTTT. The variable domain in full, with the rest retrieved from reference TRBV11-2 and TRBJ1-6, is EAGVAQSPRYKIIEKRQSVAFWCNPISGHATLYWYQQILGQGPKLLIQFQNNGVVDDSQLPKDRFSAERLKGVDSTLKIQPAKLEDSAVYLCASSPTGAHRSPLHFGNGTRLTVT.

V gene TRBV4-3 combines with J gene TRBJ2-7, with TRBD2 matching 10 bases. Trimming removed 0 bases from V and 0 bases from J; junction bases left unmatched: 5. The CDR3 has 17 residues. The germline CDR1 and CDR2 sequences are LGHNA and YSLEER. CDR3 sequence: CASSQDRASGSSYEQYF. CDR3 nucleotide sequence: TGCGCCAGCAGCCAAGATCGGGCTAGCGGGAGCTCCTACGAGCAGTACTTC.

The rearrangement joins TRBV30 to TRBJ1-1, with a possible D match to TRBD1 (5 bases). Trimming took off 3 bases at V and 3 bases at J, with 11 bases between the two ends. Per germline, CDR1 GTSNPN and CDR2 SVGIG (reference sequence). The length of the CDR3 is 13 residues. The CDR3 loop is CAWSQGWYTEAFF. CDR3 sequence (DNA): TGTGCCTGGAGCCAGGGTTGGTACACTGAAGCTTTCTTT.

This clone was observed once. The rearrangement joins TRBV5-1 to TRBJ2-1; 7 nucleotides line up with TRBD2. Germline values: CDR1 SGHRS, CDR2 YFSETQ. Losses at the gene ends were 4 bases for V and 6 bases for J; bases not matched to a gene: 7. The CDR3 contains 14 residues. The DNA for the CDR3 is TGCGCCAGCAGCATCGGGGGGAGTTCCAATGAGCAGTTCTTC. Residues: CASSIGGSSNEQFF.

V gene TRBV4-2 combines with J gene TRBJ2-3; 10 bases are shared with TRBD2. Germline V CDR1 and CDR2: LGHNA, YNFKEQ. This CDR3 has 16 residues. Trimming took 0 bases from V and 7 from J; bases not matched to a gene: 7. The CDR3 DNA reads as TGTGCCAGCAGCCAAGATAGGGCTAGCGGGAGATATACGCAGTATTTT. Its translation: CASSQDRASGRYTQYF.

The sample holds many counts of this clone. The V gene is TRBV5-6, the J gene TRBJ1-5; D is perhaps TRBD1 (6 bases). The V end was cut by 0 bases, the J end by 8 bases, with 12 bases between. There are 14 residues in the CDR3. Germline V lookup: CDR1 SGHDT, CDR2 YYEEEE. The CDR3 coding sequence is TGTGCCAGCAGCTTGGACAGGGAAGGAGAGCCCCAGCATTTT. The encoded protein is CASSLDREGEPQHF.

The chain employs TRBV5-6 and TRBJ2-7; D remains unclear. Per the germline V gene, CDR1 is SGHDT and CDR2 is YYEEEE. V lost 0 bases, J lost 1 base, and 14 bases lay in between. CDR3 length equals 16 residues. For the CDR3, the DNA is TGTGCCAGCAGCTTGGGCGTAGGAACACTATCCTACGAGCAGTACTTC. Translated, it gives CASSLGVGTLSYEQYF. Using reference TRBV5-6 and TRBJ2-7 for the parts outside the CDR3, the full variable domain is DAGVTQSPTHLIKTRGQQVTLRCSPKSGHDTVSWYQQALGQGPQFIFQYYEEEERQRGNFPDRFSGHQFPNYSSELNVNALLLGDSALYLCASSLGVGTLSYEQYFGPGTRLTVT.

V gene TRBV5-1 combines with J gene TRBJ2-2, with TRBD2 identical over 8 bases. The V gene's germline CDR1 is SGHRS and CDR2 YFSETQ. The CDR3 spans 16 residues. V lost 1 base and J lost 4; bases outside the gene matches: 6. CDR3 sequence reads: CASSLSASGPTGELFF. The CDR3 region has the DNA TGCGCCAGCAGCTTGTCCGCTAGCGGGCCCACCGGGGAGCTGTTTTTT.

V gene TRBV27 combines with J gene TRBJ1-6; 9 nucleotides line up with TRBD1. Unmatched junction bases numbered 1, after V lost 6 bases and J lost 10 bases. The CDR3 runs to 12 residues. Germline loops: CDR1 MNHEY, CDR2 SMNVEV (reference sequence). The CDR3 protein is CASRDRGSPLHF. The CDR3 nucleotides are TGTGCCAGCAGAGACAGGGGGTCACCCCTCCACTTT.

This chain joins TRBV5-4 and TRBJ1-2; D uncertain. The CDR3 runs to 13 residues. CDR1 is SGHNT and CDR2 is YYREEE in the germline V gene (reference sequence). The V end was cut by 9 bases, the J end by 4 bases, with 16 bases between. The CDR3 spells CATQRRRSYGYTF. The DNA of the CDR3 is TGTGCCACCCAGAGGCGTCGTAGCTATGGCTACACCTTC. The full variable domain, in which reference TRBV5-4 and TRBJ1-2 provide the parts outside the CDR3, is ETGVTQSPTHLIKTRGQQVTLRCSSQSGHNTVSWYQQALGQGPQFIFQYYREEENGRGNFPPRFSGLQFPNYSSELNVNALELDDSALYLCATQRRRSYGYTFGSGTRLTVV.

The V gene is TRBV28, the J gene TRBJ2-7; 8 bases are shared with TRBD1. The V gene end was trimmed by 2 bases and the J gene end by 5 bases; junction bases not matched to a gene: 2. The germline V gene encodes CDR1 MDHEN and CDR2 SYDVKM. The CDR3 length is 13 residues. The DNA of the CDR3 is TGTGCCAGCAGTTTACTGGACAGGGACGAGCAGTACTTC. This codes for CASSLLDRDEQYF. Based on the CDR3 plus reference TRBV28 and TRBJ2-7, the full variable domain is DVKVTQSSRYLVKRTGEKVFLECVQDMDHENMFWYRQDPGLGLRLIYFSYDVKMKEKGDIPEGYSVSREKKERFSLILESASTNQTSMYLCASSLLDRDEQYFGPGTRLTVT.

This clone was detected a few times. The CDR3 DNA follows: TGTGCCAGCAGGAAGACAGGGAGCTCCTACGAGCAGTACTTC. As protein: CASRKTGSSYEQYF. The V call is TRBV6-6, the J call TRBJ2-7, with TRBD1 matching 7 bases. The junction had 5 bases not matched to a gene; V was cut back by 6 bases and J by 0 bases. The germline V gene encodes CDR1 MNHNY and CDR2 SVGAGI (reference sequence). The CDR3 consists of 14 residues.

In its sample, this clone was seen a few times. The V and J genes are TRBV5-4 and TRBJ1-2, with D uncertain. This CDR3 contains 15 residues. V lost 0 bases, J lost 2 bases, and 11 bases lay in between. Germline values: CDR1 SGHNT, CDR2 YYREEE (reference sequence). The CDR3 DNA sequence: TGTGCCAGCAGCTTGGGTAGCGGCAGAAACTATGGCTACACCTTC. It specifies CASSLGSGRNYGYTF.